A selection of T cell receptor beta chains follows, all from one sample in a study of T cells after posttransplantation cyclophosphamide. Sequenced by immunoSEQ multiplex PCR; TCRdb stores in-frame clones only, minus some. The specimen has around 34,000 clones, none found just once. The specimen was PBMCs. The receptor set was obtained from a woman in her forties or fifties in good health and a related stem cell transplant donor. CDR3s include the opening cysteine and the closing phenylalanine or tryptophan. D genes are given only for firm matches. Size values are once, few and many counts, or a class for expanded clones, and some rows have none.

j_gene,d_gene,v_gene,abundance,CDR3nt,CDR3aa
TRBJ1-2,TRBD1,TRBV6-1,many,TGTGCCAGCAGAGAACTTCAGGGGGCGGGTGGCTACACCTTC,CASRELQGAGGYTF
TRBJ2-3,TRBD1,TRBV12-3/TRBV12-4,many,TGTGCCAGCAGTCCGAGGGGACAGGGTTCGTTGGCGCAGTATTTT,CASSPRGQGSLAQYF
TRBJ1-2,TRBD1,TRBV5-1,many,TGCGCCAGCAGCTTGGATCGCCGGACAGGGGGCGGCTATGGCTACACCTTC,CASSLDRRTGGGYGYTF
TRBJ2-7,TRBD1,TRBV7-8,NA,TGTGCCAGCAGCTTAGGCTCACAGGGGTCCTACGAGCAGTACTTC,CASSLGSQGSYEQYF
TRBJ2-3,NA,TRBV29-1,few,TGCAGCTTTCGAGGGGAGGGGGCTTATACGCAGTATTTT,CSFRGEGAYTQYF
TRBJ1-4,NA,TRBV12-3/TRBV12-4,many,TGTGCCAGCAGTAGCTACAGGGCTACTAATGAAAAACTGTTTTTT,CASSSYRATNEKLFF
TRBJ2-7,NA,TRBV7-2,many,TGTGCCAGCAGCCGCGGCCCAGTCCCCGAGCAGTACTTC,CASSRGPVPEQYF
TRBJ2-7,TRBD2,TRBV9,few,TGTGCCAGCAGCGTAGGGACTAGAGTCTACGAGCAGTACTTC,CASSVGTRVYEQYF
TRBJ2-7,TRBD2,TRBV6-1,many,TGTGCCAGCGGGGGGTCGGGACTAGACGGGCAGTACTTC,CASGGSGLDGQYF
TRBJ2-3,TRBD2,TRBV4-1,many,TGCGCCAGCAGCTCTAATGAACTAGCGGGAGTTCGACGCACAGATACGCAGTATTTT,CASSSNELAGVRRTDTQYF
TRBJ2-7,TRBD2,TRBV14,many,TGTGCCAGCAGCCACCTACTAGCGAGATCCTACGAGCAGTACTTC,CASSHLLARSYEQYF
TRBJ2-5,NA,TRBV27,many,TGTGCCAGCACGAGGGCCGGCGACAGATACCTCCAAGAGACCCAGTACTTC,CASTRAGDRYLQETQYF
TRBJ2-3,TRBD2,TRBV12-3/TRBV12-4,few,TGTGCCAGCAGTTCTCTAGCGGGCACAGATACGCAGTATTTT,CASSSLAGTDTQYF
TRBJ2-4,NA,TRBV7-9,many,TGTGCCAGCAGCTTAGAATTCAGCGGGTTAGCCAAAAACATTCAGTACTTC,CASSLEFSGLAKNIQYF
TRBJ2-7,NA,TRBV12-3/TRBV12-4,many,TGTGCCAGCAGTTTTGGGGGGACCCCGCCCGGGTACGAGCAGTACTTC,CASSFGGTPPGYEQYF
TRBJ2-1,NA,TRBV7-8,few,TGTGCCAGCAGCTTAGGGCTCAGGGGCGCTTACTACAATGAGCAGTTCTTC,CASSLGLRGAYYNEQFF
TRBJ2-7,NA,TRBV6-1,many,TGTGCCAGCAGTGACGCTTTCGGCTACGAGCAGTACTTC,CASSDAFGYEQYF
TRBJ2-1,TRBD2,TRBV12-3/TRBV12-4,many,TGTGCCAGCAGCCTCGGGGGGACGACCAATGAGCAGTTCTTC,CASSLGGTTNEQFF
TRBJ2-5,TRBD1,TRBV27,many,TGTGCCAGCAGTTTGTCCCGGGACAGGGAAGGGGCCCAGTACTTC,CASSLSRDREGAQYF
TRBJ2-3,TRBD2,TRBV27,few,TGTGCCAGCAGTTTGGGACTAGCGGGGGGCACAGATACGCAGTATTTT,CASSLGLAGGTDTQYF
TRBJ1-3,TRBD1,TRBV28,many,TGTGCCAGCACAGGGGGCAGGATACCTTACACCATATATTTT,CASTGGRIPYTIYF
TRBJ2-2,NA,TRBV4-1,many,TGCGCCAGCAGCGGCCGGGGACTCGACACCGGGGAGCTGTTTTTT,CASSGRGLDTGELFF
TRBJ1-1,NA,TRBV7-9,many,TGTGCCAGCAGCTTAGAGGCAGGGGAAGCTTTCTTT,CASSLEAGEAFF
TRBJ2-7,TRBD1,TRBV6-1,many,TGTGCCACCAAGGACAGGGCGGGTTACGAGCAGTACTTC,CATKDRAGYEQYF
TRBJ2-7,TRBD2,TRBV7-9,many,TGTGCCAGCTCGCGGGAGGCCTACGAGCAGTACTTC,CASSREAYEQYF
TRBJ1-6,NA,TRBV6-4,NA,TGTGCCAGCAGGGACACAGGAGCCCTAAATTCACCCCTCCACTTT,CASRDTGALNSPLHF
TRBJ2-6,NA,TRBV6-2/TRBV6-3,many,TGTGCCAGCAGTCCCTACAGGGTTGGGGCCAACGTCCTGACTTTC,CASSPYRVGANVLTF
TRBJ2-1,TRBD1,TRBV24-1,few,TGTGCCACCAGTGAAGGGACAGGGTGGGGGGTGAACAATGAGCAGTTCTTC,CATSEGTGWGVNNEQFF
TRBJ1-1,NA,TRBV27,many,TGTGCCAGCAGCCCCCAGGGGCATGAAGCTTTCTTT,CASSPQGHEAFF
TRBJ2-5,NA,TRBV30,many,TGTGCCTGGAGTGCAGGAGTTGGAGATCAAGAGACCCAGTACTTC,CAWSAGVGDQETQYF
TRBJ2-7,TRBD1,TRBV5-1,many,TGCGCCAGCAGCCTTAGGGACAGGGCCCACGAGCAGTACTTC,CASSLRDRAHEQYF
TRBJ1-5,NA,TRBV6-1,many,TGTGCCAGCAGGTACGGACAGCCATCTCAGCCCCAGCATTTT,CASRYGQPSQPQHF
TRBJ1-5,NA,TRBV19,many,TGTGCCAGTAGCCAGGACAGAGCTCAGCCCCAGCATTTT,CASSQDRAQPQHF
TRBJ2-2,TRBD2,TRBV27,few,TGTGCCAGCAGTTTACGCGGGGGCACCGGGGAGCTGTTTTTT,CASSLRGGTGELFF
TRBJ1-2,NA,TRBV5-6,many,TGTGCCAGCAGCTTGGAATTAGTTGGCTACACCTTC,CASSLELVGYTF
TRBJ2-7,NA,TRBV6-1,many,TGTGCCAGCAGTGAAACAGGGAACTACGAGCAGTACTTC,CASSETGNYEQYF
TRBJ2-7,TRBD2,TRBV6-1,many,TGTGCCAGCAGTGAAGCCGGGACTATCTACGAGCAGTACTTC,CASSEAGTIYEQYF
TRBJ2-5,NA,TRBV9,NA,TGTGCCAGCAGCGCCAGGTATGACCAAGAGACCCAGTACTTC,CASSARYDQETQYF
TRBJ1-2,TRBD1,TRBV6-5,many,TGTGCCAGCGGGACAGGGGATGGCTACACCTTC,CASGTGDGYTF
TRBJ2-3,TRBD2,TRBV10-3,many,TGTGCCATCAGTGGAGGGACTACCACAGATACGCAGTATTTT,CAISGGTTTDTQYF
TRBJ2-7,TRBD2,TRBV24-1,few,TGTGCCACCAGTGCGCAGACTAGCGGGTCCTACGAGCAGTACTTC,CATSAQTSGSYEQYF
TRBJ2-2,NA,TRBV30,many,TGTGCCTGTTGGACAGAGAACACCGGGGAGCTGTTTTTT,CACWTENTGELFF
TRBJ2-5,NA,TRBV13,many,TGTGCCAGCAGCCCTAGCAGGTTGGGAGTGACCCAGTACTTC,CASSPSRLGVTQYF
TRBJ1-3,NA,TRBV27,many,TGTGCCAGCAGTTTCAGGCTACCTCCCGGAAACACCATATATTTT,CASSFRLPPGNTIYF
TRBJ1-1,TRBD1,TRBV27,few,TGTGCCAGCAGTTATTTAGTGAGGACGACAGGGTCGAACACTGAAGCTTTCTTT,CASSYLVRTTGSNTEAFF
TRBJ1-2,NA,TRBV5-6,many,TGTGCCAGCAGCGGCCGGTTGAAAGGGTATGGCTACACCTTC,CASSGRLKGYGYTF
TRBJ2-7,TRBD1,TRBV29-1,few,TGCAGCGTGAGCAAGGGACAGGGAAACTACGAGCAGTACTTC,CSVSKGQGNYEQYF
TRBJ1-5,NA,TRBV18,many,TGTGCCAGCTCACCACCTTCGGTATCAGGGTTGTATAGCAATCAGCCCCAGCATTTT,CASSPPSVSGLYSNQPQHF
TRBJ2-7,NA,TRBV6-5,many,TGTGCCAGCAGTCGCTCGGACAGCACCTACGAGCAGTACTTC,CASSRSDSTYEQYF